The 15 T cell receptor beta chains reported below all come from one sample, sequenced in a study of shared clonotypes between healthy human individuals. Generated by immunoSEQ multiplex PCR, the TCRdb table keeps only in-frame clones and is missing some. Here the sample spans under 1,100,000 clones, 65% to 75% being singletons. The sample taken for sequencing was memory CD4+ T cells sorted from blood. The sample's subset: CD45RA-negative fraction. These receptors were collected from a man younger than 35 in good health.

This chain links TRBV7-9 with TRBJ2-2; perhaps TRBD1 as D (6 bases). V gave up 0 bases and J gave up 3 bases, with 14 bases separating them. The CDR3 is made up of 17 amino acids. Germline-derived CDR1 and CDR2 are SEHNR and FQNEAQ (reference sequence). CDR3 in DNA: TGTGCCAGCAGCTTAGCTCCAGGGGAGAGGGACACCGGGGAGCTGTTTTTT. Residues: CASSLAPGERDTGELFF.

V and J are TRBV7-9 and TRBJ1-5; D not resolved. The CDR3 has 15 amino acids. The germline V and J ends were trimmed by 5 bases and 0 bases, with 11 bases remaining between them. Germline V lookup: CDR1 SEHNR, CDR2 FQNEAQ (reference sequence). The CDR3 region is CASSLGDNSNQPQHF. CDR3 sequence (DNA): TGTGCCAGCAGCCTCGGCGATAATAGCAATCAGCCCCAGCATTTT.

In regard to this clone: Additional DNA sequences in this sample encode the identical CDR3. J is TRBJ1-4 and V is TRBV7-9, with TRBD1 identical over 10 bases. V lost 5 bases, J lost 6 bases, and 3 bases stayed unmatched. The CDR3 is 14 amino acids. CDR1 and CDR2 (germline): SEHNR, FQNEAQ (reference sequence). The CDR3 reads CASSLGQGDEKLFF. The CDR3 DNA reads TGTGCCAGCAGCCTCGGACAGGGGGATGAAAAACTGTTTTTT. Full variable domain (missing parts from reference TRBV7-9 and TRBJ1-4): DTGVSQNPRHKITKRGQNVTFRCDPISEHNRLYWYRQTLGQGPEFLTYFQNEAQLEKSRLLSDRFSAERPKGSFSTLEIQRTEQGDSAMYLCASSLGQGDEKLFFGSGTQLSVL.

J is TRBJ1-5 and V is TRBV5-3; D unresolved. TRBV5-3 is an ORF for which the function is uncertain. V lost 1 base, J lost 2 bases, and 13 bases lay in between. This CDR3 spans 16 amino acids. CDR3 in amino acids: CARSLSRHARNQPQHF. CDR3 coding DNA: TGTGCCAGAAGCTTGTCCCGTCACGCTCGCAATCAGCCCCAGCATTTT.

CDR3 sequence reads: CASSSGRANLVYGYTF. The CDR3, as DNA: TGTGCCAGTAGTAGCGGGAGGGCGAATCTAGTCTATGGCTACACCTTC. The chain is built from TRBV19 and TRBJ1-2, with no clear D. The germline V gene has CDR1 LNHDA and CDR2 SQIVND (reference sequence). The CDR3 is 16 residues long. V dropped 4 bases and J dropped 4 bases, with 19 bases sitting between them.

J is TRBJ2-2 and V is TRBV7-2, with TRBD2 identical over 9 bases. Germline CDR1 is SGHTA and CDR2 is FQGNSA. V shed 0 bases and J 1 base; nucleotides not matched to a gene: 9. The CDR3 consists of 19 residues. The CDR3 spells CASSLASSGGPWNTGELFF. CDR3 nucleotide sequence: TGTGCCAGCAGCTTAGCGTCCAGCGGGGGGCCTTGGAACACCGGGGAGCTGTTTTTT.

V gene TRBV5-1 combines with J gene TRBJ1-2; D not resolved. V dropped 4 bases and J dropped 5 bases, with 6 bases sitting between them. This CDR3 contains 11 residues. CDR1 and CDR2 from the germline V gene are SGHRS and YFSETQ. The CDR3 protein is CASSQDYGYTF. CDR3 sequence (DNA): TGCGCCAGCAGCCAGGATTATGGCTACACCTTC.

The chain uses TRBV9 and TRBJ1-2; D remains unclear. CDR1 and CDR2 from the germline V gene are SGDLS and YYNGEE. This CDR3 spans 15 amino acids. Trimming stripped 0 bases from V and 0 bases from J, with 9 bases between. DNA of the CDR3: TGTGCCAGCAGCGTAGGAACGGAATCTAACTATGGCTACACCTTC. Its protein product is CASSVGTESNYGYTF.

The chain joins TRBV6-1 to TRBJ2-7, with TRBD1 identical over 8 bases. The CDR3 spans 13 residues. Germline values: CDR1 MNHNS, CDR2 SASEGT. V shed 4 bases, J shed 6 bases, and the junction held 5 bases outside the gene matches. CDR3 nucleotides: TGTGCCAGCAGTGGGGACAGGTACGGCGAGCAGTACTTC. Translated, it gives CASSGDRYGEQYF.

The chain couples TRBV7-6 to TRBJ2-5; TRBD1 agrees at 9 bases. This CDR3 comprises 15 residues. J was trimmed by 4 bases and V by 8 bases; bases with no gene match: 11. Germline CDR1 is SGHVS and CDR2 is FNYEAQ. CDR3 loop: CASGVGTGRSETQYF. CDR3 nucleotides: TGTGCCAGCGGAGTCGGGACAGGGCGTTCAGAGACCCAGTACTTC.

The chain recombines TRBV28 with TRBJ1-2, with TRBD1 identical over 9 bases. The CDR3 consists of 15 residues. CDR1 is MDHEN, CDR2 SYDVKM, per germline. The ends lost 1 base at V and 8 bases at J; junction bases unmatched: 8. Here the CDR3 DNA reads TGTGCCAGCAGTTTATTGGCGTGGACAGGGGACGGCTACACCTTC. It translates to CASSLLAWTGDGYTF.

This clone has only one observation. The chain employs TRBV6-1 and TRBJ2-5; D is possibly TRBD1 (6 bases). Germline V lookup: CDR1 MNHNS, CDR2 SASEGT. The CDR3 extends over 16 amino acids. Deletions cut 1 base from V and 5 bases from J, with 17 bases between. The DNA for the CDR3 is TGTGCCAGCAGTGAAGTCCGACAGGCCCTCGGGGAGACCCAGTACTTC. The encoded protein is CASSEVRQALGETQYF.

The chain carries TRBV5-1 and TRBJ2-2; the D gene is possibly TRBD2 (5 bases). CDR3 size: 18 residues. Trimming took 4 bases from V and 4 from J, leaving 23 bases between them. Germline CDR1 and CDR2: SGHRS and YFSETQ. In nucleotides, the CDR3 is TGCGCCAGCAGCCGCTTAAGAGGGAAGGAATCGAGCACCGGGGAGCTGTTTTTT. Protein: CASSRLRGKESSTGELFF. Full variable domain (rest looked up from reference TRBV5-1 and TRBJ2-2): KAGVTQTPRYLIKTRGQQVTLSCSPISGHRSVSWYQQTPGQGLQFLFEYFSETQRNKGNFPGRFSGRQFSNSRSEMNVSTLELGDSALYLCASSRLRGKESSTGELFFGEGSRLTVL.

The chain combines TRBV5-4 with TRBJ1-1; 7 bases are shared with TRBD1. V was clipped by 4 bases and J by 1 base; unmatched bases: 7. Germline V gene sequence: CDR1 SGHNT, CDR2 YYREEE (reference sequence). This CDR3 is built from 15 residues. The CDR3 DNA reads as TGTGCCAGCAGCACAGAGGGGGCAGGGAACACTGAAGCTTTCTTT. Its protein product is CASSTEGAGNTEAFF.

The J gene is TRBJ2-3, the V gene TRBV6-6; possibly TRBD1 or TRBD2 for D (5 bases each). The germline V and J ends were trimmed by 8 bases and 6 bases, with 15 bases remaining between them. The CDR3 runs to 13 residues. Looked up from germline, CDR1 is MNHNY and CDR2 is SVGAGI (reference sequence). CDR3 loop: CASRGPGSDTQYF. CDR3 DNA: TGTGCCAGCCGAGGGCCAGGGTCTGATACGCAGTATTTT.